Below are 17 T cell receptor beta chains sequenced from a single sample in a study of T cells in Graves' hyperthyroidism and ophthalmopathy. Researchers amplified the TCR beta CDR3 regions from RNA transcripts. HTBI primers were employed in a first-round RT-PCR of the TCR CDR3. TCRdb re-called the multiplex PCR reads through MiXCR, storing one row per CDR3 protein. This table holds 600,000 to 750,000 distinct CDR3 sequences, approximately 15% found once. Sequenced sample: blood. The receptors originated from a man aged 45 to 65 with Graves' hyperthyroidism.

This clonotype was recorded many times. This sequence joins TRBV2 and TRBJ1-1; D gene uncertain. The CDR3 has 14 residues. Germline assignment: CDR1 SNHLY and CDR2 FYNNEI. V lost 7 bases and J lost 2, with 14 bases in between. CDR3 sequence (DNA): TGTGCCAGCATACAGCAAGCTTTCAACACTGAAGCTTTCTTT. Its translation: CASIQQAFNTEAFF.

This clonotype was recorded many times. The J gene is TRBJ2-2, the V gene TRBV28, with TRBD2 matching 8 bases. Trimming cost V 2 bases and J 3 bases; bases outside gene matches: 2. The germline CDR1 and CDR2 sequences are MDHEN and SYDVKM. This CDR3 is built from 15 residues. CDR3 sequence: CASSLVLADTGELFF. In DNA, the CDR3 is TGTGCCAGCAGTTTAGTACTAGCGGACACCGGGGAGCTGTTTTTT.

This clonotype appeared many times. V gene TRBV7-2 combines with J gene TRBJ1-3, with D possibly TRBD1 on 5 matching bases. Germline assignment: CDR1 SGHTA and CDR2 FQGNSA. The length of the CDR3 is 15 residues. V gave up 6 bases and J gave up 0 bases, with 12 bases separating them. The CDR3 region is CASRRGPSSGNTIYF. CDR3 bases: TGTGCCAGCAGGAGGGGACCCAGCTCTGGAAACACCATATATTTT.

This clonotype was seen repeatedly, ten times or more. The J gene is TRBJ2-7, the V gene TRBV2; TRBD1 might be the D (5 bases). The CDR3 runs 14 residues. Germline CDR1 reads SNHLY; CDR2 reads FYNNEI. The V end lost 2 bases, the J end lost 3 bases, and 11 bases lay between the germline ends. The chain's CDR3 is CASSELDSFYEQYF. The CDR3 nucleotides are TGTGCCAGCAGTGAACTAGACAGCTTCTACGAGCAGTACTTC. The whole variable domain, remainder taken from reference TRBV2 and TRBJ2-7, is EPEVTQTPSHQVTQMGQEVILRCVPISNHLYFYWYRQILGQKVEFLVSFYNNEISEKSEIFDDQFSVERPDGSNFTLKIRSTKLEDSAMYFCASSELDSFYEQYFGPGTRLTVT.

This clonotype was detected many times. CDR3 in DNA: TGTGCTAGTGGTTTGGGACTAGTGTCGTACAATGAGCAGTTCTTC. It is translated as CASGLGLVSYNEQFF. The chain uses TRBV12-5 and TRBJ2-1, with TRBD2 as a possible D gene (6 bases). Germline CDR1 and CDR2: LGHNT and FRNRAP. The germline V and J ends were trimmed by 1 base and 4 bases, with 11 bases remaining between them. The CDR3 sequence is 15 residues long.

This clonotype occurred a few times. This chain joins TRBV27 and TRBJ2-2; TRBD2 aligns across 8 bases. Germline-derived CDR1 and CDR2 are MNHEY and SMNVEV (reference sequence). This CDR3 has 19 residues. With 4 bases clipped from V and 7 bases from J, the junction kept 20 bases outside the gene matches. The CDR3 loop reads CASSSAGVFFLGGGGELFF. Written as DNA, the CDR3 is TGTGCCAGCAGTTCAGCGGGAGTTTTTTTTTTAGGCGGCGGCGGGGAGCTGTTTTTT.

This clonotype occurred many times. This chain joins TRBV29-1 and TRBJ2-1, with D hard to call. The CDR3 consists of 12 residues. The germline V gene has CDR1 SQVTM and CDR2 ANQGSEA. Trimming shortened V by 7 bases and J by 8 bases, and 15 bases separated the two germline ends. The CDR3 reads CSADGKGYEQFF. The CDR3 bases are TGCAGCGCCGATGGGAAGGGCTATGAGCAGTTCTTC.

The CDR3 bases are TGTGCCAGCAGCGTAGGGGGGGGGGGGAGCGATGGCTACACCTTC. It codes for CASSVGGGGSDGYTF. J is TRBJ1-2 and V is TRBV9; D perhaps matches TRBD1 (5 bases). From germline, CDR1 is SGDLS and CDR2 YYNGEE. Trimming left V 0 bases short and J 6 bases short, with 15 bases between. The CDR3 totals 15 residues.

This clonotype was seen repeatedly, ten times or more. The V call is TRBV2, the J call TRBJ2-3, with a possible D match to TRBD1 (6 bases). This CDR3 region has 14 residues. Germline-derived CDR1 and CDR2 are SNHLY and FYNNEI. V shed 7 bases and J shed 0 bases, with 11 bases lying between them. The CDR3 spells CASNIDRSTDTQYF. In DNA, the CDR3 is TGTGCCAGCAATATAGACAGGAGCACAGATACGCAGTATTTT.

This clonotype was counted between two and nine times. This chain links TRBV10-3 with TRBJ2-5, with 10 bases matching TRBD2. The CDR3 consists of 13 residues. V lost 5 bases to trimming and J lost 10 bases; unmatched junction nucleotides: 7. Germline CDR1 reads ENHRY; CDR2 reads SYGVKD. CDR3 DNA: TGTGCCATCAGTCCGGGACTAGCGATCGGCCAGTACTTC. This encodes CAISPGLAIGQYF.

This clonotype appeared a few times. The chain has TRBV20-1 and TRBJ2-2, with 11 bases fitting TRBD1. Trimming at V came to 0 bases and at J to 7 bases, leaving 10 bases not matched to a gene. The germline V gene has CDR1 DFQATT and CDR2 SNEGSKA (reference sequence). CDR3 size: 17 residues. In DNA form, the CDR3 reads TGCAGTGCTAGAGATTCCTCCAGGACAGGGGGCCTCGGGGAGCTGTTTTTT. Its translation is CSARDSSRTGGLGELFF.

This clonotype was seen at least ten times. The gene calls are TRBV25-1 and TRBJ2-5, with TRBD1 as a possible D gene (5 bases). V gave up 6 bases and J gave up 1 base, with 18 bases separating them. CDR1 and CDR2 from the germline V gene are MGHDK and SYGVNS. This CDR3 has 16 amino acids. CDR3 nucleotide sequence: TGTGCCAGCAGCTCTCTTAAGGACAACTTCCAAGAGACCCAGTACTTC. This encodes CASSSLKDNFQETQYF.

This clonotype was recorded a few times. The chain employs TRBV5-1 and TRBJ2-1; TRBD2 agrees at 10 bases. The junction had 15 bases not matched to a gene; V was cut back by 4 bases and J by 5 bases. The CDR3 spans 18 residues. Germline CDR1 reads SGHRS; CDR2 reads YFSETQ. The CDR3 DNA reads TGCGCCAGCAGCAGGCGGATAGTAGCGGGAGGCCGGAACAATGAGCAGTTCTTC. Translating gives CASSRRIVAGGRNNEQFF.

CDR3 sequence: CASSFRDTNQPQHF. CDR3 sequence (DNA): TGTGCCAGTAGTTTCCGGGACACCAATCAGCCCCAGCATTTT. This rearrangement joins TRBV19 to TRBJ1-5, with D maybe TRBD1 (6 bases). Germline lookup yields CDR1 LNHDA and CDR2 SQIVND (reference sequence). Trimming took off 5 bases at V and 3 bases at J, with 11 bases between the two ends. CDR3 length equals 14 residues.

In this sample, this clonotype turned up a few times. This sequence joins TRBV4-1 and TRBJ1-5; no firm D call. The germline V and J ends were trimmed by 0 bases and 5 bases, with 14 bases remaining between them. The CDR3 consists of 16 residues. Looked up from germline, CDR1 is MGHRA and CDR2 is YSYEKL. The CDR3 nucleotides read TGCGCCAGCAGCCAAGAAGGTCCGGGAAGGGATCAGCCCCAGCATTTT. It specifies CASSQEGPGRDQPQHF.

This chain uses TRBV4-3 with TRBJ1-1; 12 bases agree with TRBD1. Germline assignment: CDR1 LGHNA and CDR2 YSLEER. This CDR3 has 17 amino acids. The V and J ends lost 1 base and 1 base, in that order; junction bases with no gene match: 4. CDR3 amino acids: CASSQVPGQGANTEAFF. The DNA for the CDR3 is TGCGCCAGCAGCCAAGTCCCGGGACAGGGGGCGAACACTGAAGCTTTCTTT.

This clonotype was detected many times. This chain joins TRBV12-3 or TRBV12-4 and TRBJ2-1, with D uncertain. The CDR3 covers 12 residues. With 1 base removed from V and 6 bases from J, the gap between germline ends came to 4 bases. The CDR3 protein is CASSLDPNEQFF. In nucleotides, the CDR3 is TGTGCCAGCAGTTTAGATCCCAATGAGCAGTTCTTC.